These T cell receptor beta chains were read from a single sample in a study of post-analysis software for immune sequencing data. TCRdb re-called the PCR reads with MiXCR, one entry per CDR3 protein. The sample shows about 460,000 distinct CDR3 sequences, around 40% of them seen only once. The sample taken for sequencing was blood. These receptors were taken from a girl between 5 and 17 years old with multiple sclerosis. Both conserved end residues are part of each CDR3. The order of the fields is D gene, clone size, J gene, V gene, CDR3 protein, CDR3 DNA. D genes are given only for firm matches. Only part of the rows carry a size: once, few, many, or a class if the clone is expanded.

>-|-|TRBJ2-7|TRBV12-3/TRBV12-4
CASSSGPDSYEQYF
TGTGCCAGCAGTTCCGGGCCCGACTCCTACGAGCAGTACTTC
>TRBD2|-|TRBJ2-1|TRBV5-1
CASSLPGLAGRNEQFF
TGCGCCAGCAGCTTACCGGGACTAGCGGGAAGAAATGAGCAGTTCTTC
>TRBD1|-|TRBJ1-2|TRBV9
CASSAGTEDGYTF
TGTGCCAGCAGCGCCGGGACAGAAGATGGCTACACCTTC
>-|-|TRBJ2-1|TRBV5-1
CASSSAVRGSYNEQFF
TGCGCCAGCAGCTCGGCTGTAAGAGGCTCCTACAATGAGCAGTTCTTC
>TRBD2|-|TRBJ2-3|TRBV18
CASSPPDSGDTDTQYF
TGTGCCAGCTCACCACCGGATAGCGGGGACACAGATACGCAGTATTTT
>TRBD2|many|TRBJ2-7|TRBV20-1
CSARVLAGAHEQYF
TGCAGTGCTAGAGTACTAGCGGGAGCCCACGAGCAGTACTTC
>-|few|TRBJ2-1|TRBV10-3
CAISDGGIRSDEQFF
TGTGCCATCAGTGACGGCGGGATCCGGAGCGATGAGCAGTTCTTC
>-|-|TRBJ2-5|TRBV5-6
CASSLALAPGGETQYF
TGTGCCAGCAGCTTAGCTCTAGCGCCCGGGGGTGAGACCCAGTACTTC
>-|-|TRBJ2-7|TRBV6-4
CASSPIRIGEQYF
TGTGCCAGCAGTCCCATAAGGATTGGCGAGCAGTACTTC
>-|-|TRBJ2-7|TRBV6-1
CASSEATGVGSYEQYF
TGTGCCAGCAGTGAAGCTACCGGGGTCGGCTCCTACGAGCAGTACTTC
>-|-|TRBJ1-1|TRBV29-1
CSVDSLNTGAFF
TGCAGCGTCGACAGTTTGAACACTGGAGCTTTCTTT
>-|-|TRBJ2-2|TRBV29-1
CSVVWTSHTGELFF
TGCAGCGTTGTATGGACATCTCACACCGGGGAGCTGTTTTTT
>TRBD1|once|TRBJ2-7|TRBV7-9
CASSRSRDRKNYEQYF
TGTGCCAGCAGTAGAAGCCGGGACAGAAAAAATTACGAGCAGTACTTC
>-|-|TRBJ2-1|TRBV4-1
CASSQDQTYLDEQFF
TGCGCCAGCAGCCAAGACCAGACTTACCTCGATGAGCAGTTCTTC
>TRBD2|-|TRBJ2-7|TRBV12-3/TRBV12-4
CASRARGGGPSYEQYF
TGTGCCAGCAGGGCTCGTGGGGGGGGTCCCTCCTACGAGCAGTACTTC
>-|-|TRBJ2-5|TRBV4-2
CASSQDLGRAAETQYF
TGTGCCAGCAGCCAAGATCTAGGGCGGGCGGCGGAGACCCAGTACTTC
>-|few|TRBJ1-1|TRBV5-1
CASSLTGPNTEAFF
TGCGCCAGCAGCTTGACAGGACCGAACACTGAAGCTTTCTTT
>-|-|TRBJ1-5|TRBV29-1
CSVGRGTQGYSNQPQHF
TGCAGCGTCGGAAGGGGAACCCAGGGGTATAGCAATCAGCCCCAGCATTTT
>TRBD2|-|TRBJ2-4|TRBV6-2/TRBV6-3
CASSYKKSGRAAKNIQYF
TGTGCCAGCAGTTATAAAAAGAGCGGGAGGGCAGCCAAAAACATTCAGTACTTC
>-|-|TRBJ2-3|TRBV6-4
CASSDSTAGTDTQYF
TGTGCCAGCAGTGACTCGACTGCGGGGACGGATACGCAGTATTTT
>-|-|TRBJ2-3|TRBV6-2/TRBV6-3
CASIRTRDRPDTQYF
TGTGCCAGCATAAGGACTCGAGATCGTCCAGATACGCAGTATTTT
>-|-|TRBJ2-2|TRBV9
CASARNTGELFF
TGTGCCAGCGCGAGGAACACCGGGGAGCTGTTTTTT